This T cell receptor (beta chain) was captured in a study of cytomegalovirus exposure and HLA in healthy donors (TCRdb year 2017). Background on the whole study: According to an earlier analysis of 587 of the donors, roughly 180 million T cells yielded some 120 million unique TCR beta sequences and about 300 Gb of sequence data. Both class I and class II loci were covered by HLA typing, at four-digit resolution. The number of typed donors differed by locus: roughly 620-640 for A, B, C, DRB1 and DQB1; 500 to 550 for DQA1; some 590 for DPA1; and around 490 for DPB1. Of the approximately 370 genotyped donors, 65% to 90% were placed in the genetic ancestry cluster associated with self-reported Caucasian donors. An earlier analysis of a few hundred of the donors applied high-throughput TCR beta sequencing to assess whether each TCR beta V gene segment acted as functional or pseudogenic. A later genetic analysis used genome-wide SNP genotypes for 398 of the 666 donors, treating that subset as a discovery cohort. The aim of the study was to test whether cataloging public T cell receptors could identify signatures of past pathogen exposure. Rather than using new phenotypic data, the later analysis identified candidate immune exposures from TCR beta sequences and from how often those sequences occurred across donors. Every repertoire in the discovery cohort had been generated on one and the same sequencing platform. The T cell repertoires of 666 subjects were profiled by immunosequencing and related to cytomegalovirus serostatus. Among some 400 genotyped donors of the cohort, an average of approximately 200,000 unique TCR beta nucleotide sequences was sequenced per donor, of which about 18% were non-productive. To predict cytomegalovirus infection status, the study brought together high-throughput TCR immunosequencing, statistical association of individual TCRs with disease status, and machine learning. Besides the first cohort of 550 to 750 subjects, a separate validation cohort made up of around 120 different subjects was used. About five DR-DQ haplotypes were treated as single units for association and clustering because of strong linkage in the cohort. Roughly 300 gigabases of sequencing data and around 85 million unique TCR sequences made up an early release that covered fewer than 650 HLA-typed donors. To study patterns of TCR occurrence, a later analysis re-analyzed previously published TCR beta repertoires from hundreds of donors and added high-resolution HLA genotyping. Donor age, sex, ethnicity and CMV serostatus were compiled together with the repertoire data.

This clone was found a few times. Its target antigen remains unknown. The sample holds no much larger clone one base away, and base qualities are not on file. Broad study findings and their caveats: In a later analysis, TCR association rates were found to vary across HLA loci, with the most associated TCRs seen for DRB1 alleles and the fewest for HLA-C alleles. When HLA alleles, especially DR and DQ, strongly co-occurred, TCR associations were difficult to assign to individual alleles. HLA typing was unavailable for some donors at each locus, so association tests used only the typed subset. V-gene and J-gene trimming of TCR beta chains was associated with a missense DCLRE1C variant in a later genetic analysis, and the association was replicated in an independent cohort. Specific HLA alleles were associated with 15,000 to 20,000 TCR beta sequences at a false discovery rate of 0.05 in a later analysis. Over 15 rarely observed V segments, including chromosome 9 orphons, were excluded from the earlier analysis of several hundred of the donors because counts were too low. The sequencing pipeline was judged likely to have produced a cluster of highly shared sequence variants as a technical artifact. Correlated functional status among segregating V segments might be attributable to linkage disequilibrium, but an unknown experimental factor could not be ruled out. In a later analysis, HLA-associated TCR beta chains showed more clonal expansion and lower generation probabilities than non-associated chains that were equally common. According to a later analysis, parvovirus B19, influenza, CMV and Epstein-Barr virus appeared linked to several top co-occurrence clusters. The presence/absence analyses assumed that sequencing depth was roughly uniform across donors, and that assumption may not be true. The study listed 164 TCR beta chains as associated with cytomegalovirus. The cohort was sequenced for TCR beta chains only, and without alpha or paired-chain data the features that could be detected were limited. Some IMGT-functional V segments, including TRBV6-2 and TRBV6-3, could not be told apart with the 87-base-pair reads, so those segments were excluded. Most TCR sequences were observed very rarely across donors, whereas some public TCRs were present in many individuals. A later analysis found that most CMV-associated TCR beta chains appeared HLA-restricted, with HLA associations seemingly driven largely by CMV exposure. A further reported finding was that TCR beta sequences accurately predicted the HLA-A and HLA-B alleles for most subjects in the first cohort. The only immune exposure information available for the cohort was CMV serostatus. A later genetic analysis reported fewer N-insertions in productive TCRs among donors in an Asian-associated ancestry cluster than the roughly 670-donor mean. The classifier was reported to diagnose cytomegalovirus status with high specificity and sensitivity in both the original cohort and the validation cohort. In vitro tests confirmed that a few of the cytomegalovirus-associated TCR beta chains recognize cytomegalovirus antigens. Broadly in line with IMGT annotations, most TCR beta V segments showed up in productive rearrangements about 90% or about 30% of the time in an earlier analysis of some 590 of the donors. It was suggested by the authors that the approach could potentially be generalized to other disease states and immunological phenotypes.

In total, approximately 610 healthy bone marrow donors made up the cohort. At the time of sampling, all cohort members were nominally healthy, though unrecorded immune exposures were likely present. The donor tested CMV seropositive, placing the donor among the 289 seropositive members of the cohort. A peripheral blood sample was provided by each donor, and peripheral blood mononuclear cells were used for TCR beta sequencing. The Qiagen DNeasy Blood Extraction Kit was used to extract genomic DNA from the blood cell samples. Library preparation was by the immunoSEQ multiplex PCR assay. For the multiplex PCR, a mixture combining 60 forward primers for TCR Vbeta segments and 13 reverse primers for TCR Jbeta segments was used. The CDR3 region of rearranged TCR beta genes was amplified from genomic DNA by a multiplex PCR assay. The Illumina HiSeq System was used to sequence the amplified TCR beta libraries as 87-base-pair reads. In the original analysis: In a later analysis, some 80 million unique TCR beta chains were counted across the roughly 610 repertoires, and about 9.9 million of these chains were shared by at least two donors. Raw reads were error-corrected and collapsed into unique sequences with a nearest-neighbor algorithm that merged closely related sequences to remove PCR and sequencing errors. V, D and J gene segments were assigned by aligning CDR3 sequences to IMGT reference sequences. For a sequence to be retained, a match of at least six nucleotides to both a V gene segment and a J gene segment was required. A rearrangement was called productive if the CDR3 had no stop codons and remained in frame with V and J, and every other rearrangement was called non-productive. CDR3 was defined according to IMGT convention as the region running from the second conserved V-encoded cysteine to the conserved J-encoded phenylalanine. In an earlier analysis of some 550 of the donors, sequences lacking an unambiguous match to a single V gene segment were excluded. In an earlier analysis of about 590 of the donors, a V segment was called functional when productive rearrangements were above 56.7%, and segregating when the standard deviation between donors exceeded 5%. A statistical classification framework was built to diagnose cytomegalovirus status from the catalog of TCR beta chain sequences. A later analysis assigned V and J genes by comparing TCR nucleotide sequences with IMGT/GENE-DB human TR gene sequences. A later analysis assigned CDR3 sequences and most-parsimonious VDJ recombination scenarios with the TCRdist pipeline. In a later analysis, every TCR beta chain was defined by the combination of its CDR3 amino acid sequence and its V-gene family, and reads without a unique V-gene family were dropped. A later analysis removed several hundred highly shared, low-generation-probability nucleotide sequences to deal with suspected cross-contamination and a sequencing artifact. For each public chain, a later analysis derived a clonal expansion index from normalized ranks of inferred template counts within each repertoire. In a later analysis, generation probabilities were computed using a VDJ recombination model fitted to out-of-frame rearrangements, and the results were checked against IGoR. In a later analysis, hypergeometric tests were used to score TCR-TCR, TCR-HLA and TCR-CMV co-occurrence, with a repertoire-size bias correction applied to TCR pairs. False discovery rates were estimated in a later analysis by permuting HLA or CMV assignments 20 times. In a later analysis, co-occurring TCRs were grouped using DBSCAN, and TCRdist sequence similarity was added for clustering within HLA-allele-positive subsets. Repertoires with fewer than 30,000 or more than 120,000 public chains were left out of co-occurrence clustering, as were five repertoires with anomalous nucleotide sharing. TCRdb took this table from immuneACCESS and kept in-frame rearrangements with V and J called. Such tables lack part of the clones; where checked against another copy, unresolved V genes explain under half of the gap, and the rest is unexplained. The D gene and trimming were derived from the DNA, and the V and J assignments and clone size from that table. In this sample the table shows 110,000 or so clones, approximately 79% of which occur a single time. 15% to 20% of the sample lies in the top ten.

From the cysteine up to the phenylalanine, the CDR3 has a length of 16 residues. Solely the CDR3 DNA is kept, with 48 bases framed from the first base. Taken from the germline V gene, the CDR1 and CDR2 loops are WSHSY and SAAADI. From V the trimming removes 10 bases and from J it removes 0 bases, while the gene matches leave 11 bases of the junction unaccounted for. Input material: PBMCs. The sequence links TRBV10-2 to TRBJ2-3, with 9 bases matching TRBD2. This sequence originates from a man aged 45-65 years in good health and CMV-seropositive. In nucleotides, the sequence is TGCGCCATAAGCGGGAGGCCTAATATGAGCACAGATACGCAGTATTTT. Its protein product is CAISGRPNMSTDTQYF.